The clone carrying this T cell receptor beta chain was seen more than once but under ten times. The record originates from a study of T-cell memory formation after mild COVID-19. Germline V gives CDR1 MNHEY, CDR2 SVGAGI. Trimming stripped 2 bases from V and 3 bases from J, with 8 bases between. The CDR3 totals 13 residues. In TCRdb, the 5' RACE reads were re-called with MiXCR into one record per CDR3 protein. The sample comprises 500,000 to 650,000 distinct CDR3 sequences, roughly 20% of which are singletons, and roughly 8.3% rests with the top ten. What was sequenced was PBMCs or a T cell subset sorted from them (not recorded which). This clonotype was obtained from an adult woman who had mild COVID-19 (a few samples of this study predate the infection). Cell type and time point are not known. The J gene is TRBJ2-7, the V gene TRBV6-5, with D unclear. The CDR3 sequence: CASSYGSNYEQYF. In nucleotides, the CDR3 is TGTGCCAGCAGTTACGGGTCAAACTACGAGCAGTACTTC.